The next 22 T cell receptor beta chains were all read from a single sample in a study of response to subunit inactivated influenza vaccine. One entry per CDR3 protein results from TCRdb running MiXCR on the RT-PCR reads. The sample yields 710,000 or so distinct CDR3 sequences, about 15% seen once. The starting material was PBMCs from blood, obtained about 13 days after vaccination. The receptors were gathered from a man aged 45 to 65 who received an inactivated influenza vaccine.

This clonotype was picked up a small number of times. The CDR3 region is CASTGSGSSYNEQFF. The CDR3 DNA reads TGTGCCAGCACAGGATCGGGGAGCTCCTACAATGAGCAGTTCTTC. The chain uses TRBV7-9 and TRBJ2-1; D is possibly TRBD2 (5 bases). V lost 7 bases and J 0 bases, leaving 13 bases between the germline ends. The CDR3 sequence is 15 residues long. Germline V gives CDR1 SEHNR, CDR2 FQNEAQ (reference sequence).

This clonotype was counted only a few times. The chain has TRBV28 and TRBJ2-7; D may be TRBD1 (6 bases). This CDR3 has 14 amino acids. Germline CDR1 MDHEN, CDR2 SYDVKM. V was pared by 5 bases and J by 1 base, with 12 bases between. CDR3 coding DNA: TGTGCCAGCAGTCCCCCCGGGACATCCTACGAGCAGTACTTC. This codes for CASSPPGTSYEQYF.

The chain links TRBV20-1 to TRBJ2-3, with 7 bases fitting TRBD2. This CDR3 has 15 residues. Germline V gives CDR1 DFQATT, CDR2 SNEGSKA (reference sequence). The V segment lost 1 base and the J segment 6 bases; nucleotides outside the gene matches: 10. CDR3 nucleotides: TGCAGTGCTAGAGGTCCCTTTGCGGGAGTGGATACGCAGTATTTT. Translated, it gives CSARGPFAGVDTQYF.

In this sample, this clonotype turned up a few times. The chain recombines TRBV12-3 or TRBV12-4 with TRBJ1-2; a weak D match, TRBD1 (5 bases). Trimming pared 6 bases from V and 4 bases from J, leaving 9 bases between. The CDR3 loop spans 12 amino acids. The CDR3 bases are TGTGCCAGCAGGGCAGGGATCTATGGCTACACCTTC. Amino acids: CASRAGIYGYTF.

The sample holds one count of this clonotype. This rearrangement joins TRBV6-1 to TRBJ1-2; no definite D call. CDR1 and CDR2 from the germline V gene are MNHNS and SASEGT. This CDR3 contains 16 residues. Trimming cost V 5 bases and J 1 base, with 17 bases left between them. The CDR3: CASSPLSVSGNYGYTF. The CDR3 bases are TGTGCCAGCAGTCCCCTGTCGGTTAGCGGTAACTATGGCTACACCTTC.

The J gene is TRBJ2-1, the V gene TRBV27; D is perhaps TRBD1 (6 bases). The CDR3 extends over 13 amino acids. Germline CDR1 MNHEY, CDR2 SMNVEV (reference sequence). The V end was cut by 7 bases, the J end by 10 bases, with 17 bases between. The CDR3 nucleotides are TGTGCCAGCACCCCTTTTTGGGGGCGGGAGCAGTTCTTC. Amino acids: CASTPFWGREQFF.

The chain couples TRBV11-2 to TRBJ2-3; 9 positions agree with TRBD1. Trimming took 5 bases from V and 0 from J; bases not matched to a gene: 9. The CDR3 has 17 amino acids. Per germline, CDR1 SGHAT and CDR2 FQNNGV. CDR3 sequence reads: CASSVRSGTGSTDTQYF. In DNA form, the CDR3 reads TGTGCCAGCAGCGTGCGTTCCGGGACAGGGAGCACAGATACGCAGTATTTT.

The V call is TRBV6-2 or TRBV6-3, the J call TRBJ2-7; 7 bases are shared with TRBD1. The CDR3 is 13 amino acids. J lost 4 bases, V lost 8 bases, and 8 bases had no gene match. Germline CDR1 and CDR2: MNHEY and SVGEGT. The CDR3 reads CASAETGTYEQYF. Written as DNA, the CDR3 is TGTGCCAGCGCCGAGACAGGGACGTACGAGCAGTACTTC.

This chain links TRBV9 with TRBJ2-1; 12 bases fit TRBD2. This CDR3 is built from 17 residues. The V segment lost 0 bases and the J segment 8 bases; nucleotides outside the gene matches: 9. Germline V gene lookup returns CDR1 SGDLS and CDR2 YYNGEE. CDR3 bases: TGTGCCAGCAGCGTAGCGGCTAGCGGGAGGGGGTTCGATGAGCAGTTCTTC. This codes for CASSVAASGRGFDEQFF.

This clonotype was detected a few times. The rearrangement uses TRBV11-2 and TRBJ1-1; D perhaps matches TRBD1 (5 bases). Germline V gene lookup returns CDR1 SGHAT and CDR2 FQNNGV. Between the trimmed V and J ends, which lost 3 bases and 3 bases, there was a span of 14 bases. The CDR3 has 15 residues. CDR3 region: CASSFSQGGDTEAFF. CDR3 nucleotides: TGTGCCAGCAGCTTTTCCCAGGGAGGGGACACTGAAGCTTTCTTT.

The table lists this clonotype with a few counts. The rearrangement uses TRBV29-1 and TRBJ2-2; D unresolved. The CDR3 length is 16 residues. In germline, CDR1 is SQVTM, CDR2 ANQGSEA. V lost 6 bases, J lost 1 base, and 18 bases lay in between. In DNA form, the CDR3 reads TGCAGCGTCGCACAGAGCCTAACCTTGAACACCGGGGAGCTGTTTTTT. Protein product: CSVAQSLTLNTGELFF.

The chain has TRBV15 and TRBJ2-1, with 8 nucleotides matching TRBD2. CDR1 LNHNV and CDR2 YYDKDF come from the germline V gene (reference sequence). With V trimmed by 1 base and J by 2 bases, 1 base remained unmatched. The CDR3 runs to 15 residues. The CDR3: CATSRGGGTYNEQFF. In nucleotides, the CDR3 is TGTGCCACCAGCAGAGGCGGGGGGACCTACAATGAGCAGTTCTTC.

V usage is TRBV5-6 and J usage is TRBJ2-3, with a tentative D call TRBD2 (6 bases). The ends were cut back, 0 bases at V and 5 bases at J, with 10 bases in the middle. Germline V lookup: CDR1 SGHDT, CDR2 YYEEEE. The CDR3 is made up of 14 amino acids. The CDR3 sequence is CASSLGTNRDTQYF. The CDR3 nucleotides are TGTGCCAGCAGCTTGGGGACTAACCGAGATACGCAGTATTTT.

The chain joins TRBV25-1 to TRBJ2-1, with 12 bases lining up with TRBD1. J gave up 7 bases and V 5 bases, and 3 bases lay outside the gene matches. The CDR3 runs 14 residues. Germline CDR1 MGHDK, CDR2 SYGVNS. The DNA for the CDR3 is TGTGCCAGCAGTTGGGACAGGGGGCGGAATGAGCAGTTCTTC. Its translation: CASSWDRGRNEQFF.

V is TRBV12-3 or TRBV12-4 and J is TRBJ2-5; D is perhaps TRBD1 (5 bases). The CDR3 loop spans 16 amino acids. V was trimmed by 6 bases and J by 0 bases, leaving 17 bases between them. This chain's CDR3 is CASSSRTRTYQETQYF. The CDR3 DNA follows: TGTGCCAGCAGCTCAAGAACGCGGACATACCAAGAGACCCAGTACTTC.

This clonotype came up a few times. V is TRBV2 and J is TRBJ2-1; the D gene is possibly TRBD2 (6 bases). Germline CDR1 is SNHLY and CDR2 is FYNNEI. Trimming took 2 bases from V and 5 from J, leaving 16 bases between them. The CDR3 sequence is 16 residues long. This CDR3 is CASSEIVWASDNEQFF. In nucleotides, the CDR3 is TGTGCCAGCAGTGAAATTGTATGGGCTAGCGACAATGAGCAGTTCTTC. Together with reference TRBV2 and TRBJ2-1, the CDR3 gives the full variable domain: EPEVTQTPSHQVTQMGQEVILRCVPISNHLYFYWYRQILGQKVEFLVSFYNNEISEKSEIFDDQFSVERPDGSNFTLKIRSTKLEDSAMYFCASSEIVWASDNEQFFGPGTRLTVL.

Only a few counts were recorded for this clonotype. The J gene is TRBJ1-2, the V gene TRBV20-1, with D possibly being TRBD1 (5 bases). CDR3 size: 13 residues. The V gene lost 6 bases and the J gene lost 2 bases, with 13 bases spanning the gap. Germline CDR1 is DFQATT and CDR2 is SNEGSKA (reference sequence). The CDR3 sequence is CSAAGRGNYGYTF. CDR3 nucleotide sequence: TGCAGTGCCGCGGGACGGGGAAACTATGGCTACACCTTC.

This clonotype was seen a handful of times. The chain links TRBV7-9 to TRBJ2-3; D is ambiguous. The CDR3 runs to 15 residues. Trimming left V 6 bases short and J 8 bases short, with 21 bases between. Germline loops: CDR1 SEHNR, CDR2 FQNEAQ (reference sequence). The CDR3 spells CASSPARTAAGTQYF. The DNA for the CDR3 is TGTGCCAGCAGTCCAGCACGGACCGCCGCCGGTACGCAGTATTTT.

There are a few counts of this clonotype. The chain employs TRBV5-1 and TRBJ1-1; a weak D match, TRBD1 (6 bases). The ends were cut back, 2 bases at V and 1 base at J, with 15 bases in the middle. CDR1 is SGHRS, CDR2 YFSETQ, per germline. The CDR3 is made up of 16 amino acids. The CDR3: CASSFVGATANTEAFF. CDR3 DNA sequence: TGCGCCAGCAGCTTTGTGGGGGCGACCGCGAACACTGAAGCTTTCTTT.

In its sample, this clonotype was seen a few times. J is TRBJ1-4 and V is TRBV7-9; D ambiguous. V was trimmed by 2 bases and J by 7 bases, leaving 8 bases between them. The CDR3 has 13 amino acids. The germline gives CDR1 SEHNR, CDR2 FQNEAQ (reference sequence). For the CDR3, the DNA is TGTGCCAGCAGCTTACGCAGAGGTGAAAAACTGTTTTTT. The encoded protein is CASSLRRGEKLFF.

As DNA, the CDR3 is TGCAGTGCTAGACCAAGACTAGCGGGGAACCAAGAGACCCAGTACTTC. It codes for CSARPRLAGNQETQYF. V gene TRBV20-1 combines with J gene TRBJ2-5; the match to TRBD2 covers 11 bases. This CDR3 spans 16 amino acids. Per germline, CDR1 DFQATT and CDR2 SNEGSKA (reference sequence). The V and J ends lost 2 bases and 0 bases, in that order; junction bases with no gene match: 5.

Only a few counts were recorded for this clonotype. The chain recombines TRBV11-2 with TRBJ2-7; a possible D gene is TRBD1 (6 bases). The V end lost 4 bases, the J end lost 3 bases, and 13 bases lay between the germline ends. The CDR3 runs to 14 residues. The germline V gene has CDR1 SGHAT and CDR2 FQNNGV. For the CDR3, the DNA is TGTGCCAGCAGCTCCCTGGCAGGGGTCTACGAGCAGTACTTC. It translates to CASSSLAGVYEQYF. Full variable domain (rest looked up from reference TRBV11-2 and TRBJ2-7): EAGVAQSPRYKIIEKRQSVAFWCNPISGHATLYWYQQILGQGPKLLIQFQNNGVVDDSQLPKDRFSAERLKGVDSTLKIQPAKLEDSAVYLCASSSLAGVYEQYFGPGTRLTVT.